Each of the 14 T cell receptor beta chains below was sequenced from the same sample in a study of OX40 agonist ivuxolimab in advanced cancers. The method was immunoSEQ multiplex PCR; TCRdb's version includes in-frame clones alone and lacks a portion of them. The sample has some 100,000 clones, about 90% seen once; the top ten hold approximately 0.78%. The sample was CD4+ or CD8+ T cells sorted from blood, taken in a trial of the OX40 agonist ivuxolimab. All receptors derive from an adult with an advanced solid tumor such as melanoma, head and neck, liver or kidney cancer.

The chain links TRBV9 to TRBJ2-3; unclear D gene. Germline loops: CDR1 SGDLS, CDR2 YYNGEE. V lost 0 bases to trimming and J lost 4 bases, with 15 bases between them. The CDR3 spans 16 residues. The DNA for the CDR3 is TGTGCCAGCAGCGTAGAGAGAGGATCGGCGGCAGATACGCAGTATTTT. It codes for CASSVERGSAADTQYF.

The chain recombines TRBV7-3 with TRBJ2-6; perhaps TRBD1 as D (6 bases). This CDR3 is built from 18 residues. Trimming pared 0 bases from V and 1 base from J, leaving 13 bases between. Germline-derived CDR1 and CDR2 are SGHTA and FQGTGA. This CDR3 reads CASSLTGTYLSGANVLTF. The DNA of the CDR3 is TGTGCCAGCAGCTTAACCGGGACATATTTATCTGGGGCCAACGTCCTGACTTTC.

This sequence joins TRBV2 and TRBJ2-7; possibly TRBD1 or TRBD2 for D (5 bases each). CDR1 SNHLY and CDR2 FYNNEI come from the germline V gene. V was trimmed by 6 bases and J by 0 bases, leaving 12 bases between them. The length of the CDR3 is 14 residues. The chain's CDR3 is CASRFKGSSYEQYF. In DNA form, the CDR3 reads TGTGCCAGCAGGTTTAAGGGGAGCTCCTACGAGCAGTACTTC. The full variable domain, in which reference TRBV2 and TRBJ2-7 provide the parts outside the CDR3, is EPEVTQTPSHQVTQMGQEVILRCVPISNHLYFYWYRQILGQKVEFLVSFYNNEISEKSEIFDDQFSVERPDGSNFTLKIRSTKLEDSAMYFCASRFKGSSYEQYFGPGTRLTVT.

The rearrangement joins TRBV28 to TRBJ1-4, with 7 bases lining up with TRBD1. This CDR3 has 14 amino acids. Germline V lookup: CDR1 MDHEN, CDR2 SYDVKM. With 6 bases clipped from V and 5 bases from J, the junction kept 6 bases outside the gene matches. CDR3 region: CASSRQGVNEKLFF. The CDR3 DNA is TGTGCCAGCAGCCGACAGGGTGTAAATGAAAAACTGTTTTTT. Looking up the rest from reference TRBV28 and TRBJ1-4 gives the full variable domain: DVKVTQSSRYLVKRTGEKVFLECVQDMDHENMFWYRQDPGLGLRLIYFSYDVKMKEKGDIPEGYSVSREKKERFSLILESASTNQTSMYLCASSRQGVNEKLFFGSGTQLSVL.

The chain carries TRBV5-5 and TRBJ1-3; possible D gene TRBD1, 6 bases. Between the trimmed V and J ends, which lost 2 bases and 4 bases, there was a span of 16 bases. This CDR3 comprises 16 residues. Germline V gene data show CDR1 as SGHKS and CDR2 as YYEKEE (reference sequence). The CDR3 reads CASSFGWGAMGNTIYF. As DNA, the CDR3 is TGTGCCAGCAGCTTCGGTTGGGGGGCGATGGGAAACACCATATATTTT. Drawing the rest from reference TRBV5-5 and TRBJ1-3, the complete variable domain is DAGVTQSPTHLIKTRGQQVTLRCSPISGHKSVSWYQQVLGQGPQFIFQYYEKEERGRGNFPDRFSARQFPNYSSELNVNALLLGDSALYLCASSFGWGAMGNTIYFGEGSWLTVV.

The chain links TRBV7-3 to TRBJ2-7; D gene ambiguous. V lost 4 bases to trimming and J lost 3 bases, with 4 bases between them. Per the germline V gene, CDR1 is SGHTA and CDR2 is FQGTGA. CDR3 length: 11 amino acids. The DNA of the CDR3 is TGTGCCAGCAGCTACTTCTACGAGCAGTACTTC. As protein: CASSYFYEQYF.

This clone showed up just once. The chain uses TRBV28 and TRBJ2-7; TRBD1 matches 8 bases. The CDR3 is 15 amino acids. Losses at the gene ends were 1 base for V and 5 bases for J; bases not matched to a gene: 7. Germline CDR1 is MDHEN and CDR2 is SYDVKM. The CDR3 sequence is CASSLFRDRRHEQYF. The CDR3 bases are TGTGCCAGCAGTTTATTCCGGGACAGGAGACACGAGCAGTACTTC. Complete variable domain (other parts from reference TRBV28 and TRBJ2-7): DVKVTQSSRYLVKRTGEKVFLECVQDMDHENMFWYRQDPGLGLRLIYFSYDVKMKEKGDIPEGYSVSREKKERFSLILESASTNQTSMYLCASSLFRDRRHEQYFGPGTRLTVT.

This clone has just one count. CDR3 nucleotide sequence: TGCGCCAGTAGGGGGGGAGAGACTGAAGCTTTCTTT. This encodes CASRGGETEAFF. The chain combines TRBV5-1 with TRBJ1-1; a possible D gene is TRBD1 (6 bases). The CDR3 covers 12 residues. Germline CDR1 SGHRS, CDR2 YFSETQ. Trimming left V 8 bases short and J 5 bases short, with 13 bases between.

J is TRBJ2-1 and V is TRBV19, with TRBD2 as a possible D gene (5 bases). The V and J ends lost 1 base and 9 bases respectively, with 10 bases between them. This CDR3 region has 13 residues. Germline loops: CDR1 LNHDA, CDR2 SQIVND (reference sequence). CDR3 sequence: CASSIVRGSEQFF. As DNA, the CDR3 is TGTGCCAGTAGTATAGTGAGAGGGAGTGAGCAGTTCTTC.

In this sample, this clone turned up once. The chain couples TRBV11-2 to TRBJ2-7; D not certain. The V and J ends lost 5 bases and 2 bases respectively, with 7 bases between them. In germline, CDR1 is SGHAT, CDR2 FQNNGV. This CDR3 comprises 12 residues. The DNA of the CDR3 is TGTGCCAGCAGCCCGAGCCCCTACGAGCAGTACTTC. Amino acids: CASSPSPYEQYF.

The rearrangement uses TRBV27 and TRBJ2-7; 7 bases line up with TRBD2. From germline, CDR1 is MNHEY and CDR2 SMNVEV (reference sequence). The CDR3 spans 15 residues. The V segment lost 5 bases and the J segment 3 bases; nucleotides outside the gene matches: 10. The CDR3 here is CASSPIGGGRYEQYF. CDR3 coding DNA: TGTGCCAGCAGTCCCATTGGCGGGGGACGCTACGAGCAGTACTTC.

The CDR3 spells CASSLGTLGGTDTQYF. The DNA for the CDR3 is TGTGCCAGCAGCCTAGGGACCTTGGGGGGAACAGATACGCAGTATTTT. The chain uses TRBV7-6 and TRBJ2-3; D perhaps matches TRBD2 (6 bases). The CDR3 covers 16 residues. Trimming stripped 5 bases from V and 3 bases from J, with 18 bases between. Looked up from germline, CDR1 is SGHVS and CDR2 is FNYEAQ.

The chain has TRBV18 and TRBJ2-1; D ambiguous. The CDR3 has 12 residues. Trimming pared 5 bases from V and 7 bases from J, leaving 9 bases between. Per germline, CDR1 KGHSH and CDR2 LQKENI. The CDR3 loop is CASSSYGNEQFF. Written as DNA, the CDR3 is TGTGCCAGCTCATCGTATGGGAATGAGCAGTTCTTC.

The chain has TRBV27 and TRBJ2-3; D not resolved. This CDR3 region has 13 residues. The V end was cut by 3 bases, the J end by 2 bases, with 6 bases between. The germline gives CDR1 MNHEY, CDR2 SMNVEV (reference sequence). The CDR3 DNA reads TGTGCCAGCAGTTTCCAGGACACAGATACGCAGTATTTT. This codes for CASSFQDTDTQYF.